Reported below is one TCR beta chain. This sample was taken from a study of technical replicates of blood from several donors. CDR3 size: 12 residues. Germline CDR1 is MNHEY and CDR2 is SVGAGI. V was clipped by 5 bases and J by 6 bases, with 8 bases between them. Clones were read by immunoSEQ multiplex PCR, and TCRdb kept only the in-frame ones, dropping some. The profile covers around 80,000 clones, with 98% appearing a single time and approximately 0.21% taken by the ten largest. The TCR originated in a human donor in good health. Specimen: T cells isolated from PBMCs. The chain uses TRBV6-5 and TRBJ2-1; no reliable D call. CDR3 bases: TGTGCCAGCAGTCCGCACTCCAATGAGCAGTTCTTC. Its translation: CASSPHSNEQFF.